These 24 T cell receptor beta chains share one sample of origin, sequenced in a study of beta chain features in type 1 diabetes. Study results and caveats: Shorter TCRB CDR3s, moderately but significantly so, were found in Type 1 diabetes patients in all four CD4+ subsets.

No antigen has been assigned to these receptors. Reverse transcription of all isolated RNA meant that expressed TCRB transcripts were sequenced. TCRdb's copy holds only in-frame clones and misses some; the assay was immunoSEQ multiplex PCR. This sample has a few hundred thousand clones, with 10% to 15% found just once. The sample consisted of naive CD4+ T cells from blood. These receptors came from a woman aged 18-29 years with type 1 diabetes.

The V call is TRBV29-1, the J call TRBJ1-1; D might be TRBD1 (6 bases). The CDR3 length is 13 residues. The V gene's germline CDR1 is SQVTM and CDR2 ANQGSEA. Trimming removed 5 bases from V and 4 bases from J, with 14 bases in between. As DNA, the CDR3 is TGCAGCGTTTCTTCGACAGGCCTCACTGAAGCTTTCTTT. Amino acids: CSVSSTGLTEAFF.

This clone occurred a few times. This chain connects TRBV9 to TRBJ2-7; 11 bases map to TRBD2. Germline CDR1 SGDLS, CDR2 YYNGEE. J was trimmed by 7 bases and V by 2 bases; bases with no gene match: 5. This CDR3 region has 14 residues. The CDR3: CASSVAGTSGEQYF. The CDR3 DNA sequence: TGTGCCAGCAGCGTGGCCGGGACTAGCGGTGAGCAGTACTTC.

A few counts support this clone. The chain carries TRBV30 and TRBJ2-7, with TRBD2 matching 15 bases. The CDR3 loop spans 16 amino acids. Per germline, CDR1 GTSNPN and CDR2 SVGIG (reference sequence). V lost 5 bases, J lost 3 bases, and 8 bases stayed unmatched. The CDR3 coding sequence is TGTGCCTGGGGAGGTGGACTAGCGGGAGGGCTCTACGAGCAGTACTTC. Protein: CAWGGGLAGGLYEQYF.

The CDR3 bases are TGTGCCAGCAGCGTAGGCTCGGGGGACTACACCTTC. Its translation: CASSVGSGDYTF. The chain combines TRBV9 with TRBJ1-2, with D perhaps TRBD1 (5 bases). This CDR3 has 12 residues. V lost 0 bases and J 10 bases, leaving 10 bases between the germline ends. CDR1 and CDR2 from the germline V gene are SGDLS and YYNGEE.

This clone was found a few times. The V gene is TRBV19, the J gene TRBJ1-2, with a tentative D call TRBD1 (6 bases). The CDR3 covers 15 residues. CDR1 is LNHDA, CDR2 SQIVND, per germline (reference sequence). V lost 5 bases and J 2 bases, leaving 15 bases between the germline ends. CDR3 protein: CASSSGGADNYGYTF. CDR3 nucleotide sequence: TGTGCCAGTAGTTCGGGGGGCGCGGACAACTATGGCTACACCTTC.

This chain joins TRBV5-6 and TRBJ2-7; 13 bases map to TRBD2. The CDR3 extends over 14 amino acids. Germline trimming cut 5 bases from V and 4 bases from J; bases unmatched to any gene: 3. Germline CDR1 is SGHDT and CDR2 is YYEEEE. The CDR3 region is CASRRTSGRYEQYF. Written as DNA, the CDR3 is TGTGCCAGCAGGCGGACTAGCGGGAGATACGAGCAGTACTTC.

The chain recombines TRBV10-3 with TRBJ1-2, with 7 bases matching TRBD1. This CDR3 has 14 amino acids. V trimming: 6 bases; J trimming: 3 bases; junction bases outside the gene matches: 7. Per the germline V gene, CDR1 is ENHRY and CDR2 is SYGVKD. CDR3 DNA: TGTGCCATCAGCGCGGGAACAGGGGACTATGGCTACACCTTC. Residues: CAISAGTGDYGYTF.

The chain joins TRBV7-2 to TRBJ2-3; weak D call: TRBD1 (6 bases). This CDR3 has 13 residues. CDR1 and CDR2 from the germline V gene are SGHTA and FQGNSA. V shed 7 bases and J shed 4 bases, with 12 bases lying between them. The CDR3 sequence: CASTLGGSDTQYF. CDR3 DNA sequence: TGTGCCAGCACACTAGGGGGATCAGATACGCAGTATTTT.

In nucleotides, the CDR3 is TGCAGCGGTGGGACTAGCGGAACGGAGACCCAGTACTTC. This gives the protein CSGGTSGTETQYF. The chain couples TRBV29-1 to TRBJ2-5, with 11 bases matching TRBD2. Looked up from germline, CDR1 is SQVTM and CDR2 is ANQGSEA. The CDR3 runs to 13 residues. Germline trimming cut 7 bases from V and 5 bases from J; bases unmatched to any gene: 6.

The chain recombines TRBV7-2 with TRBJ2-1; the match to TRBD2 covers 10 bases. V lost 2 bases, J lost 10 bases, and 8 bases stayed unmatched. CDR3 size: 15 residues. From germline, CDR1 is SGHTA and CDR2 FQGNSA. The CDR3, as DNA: TGTGCCAGCAGCTTAATGGGACTAGCGTCATGGGAGCAGTTCTTC. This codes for CASSLMGLASWEQFF.

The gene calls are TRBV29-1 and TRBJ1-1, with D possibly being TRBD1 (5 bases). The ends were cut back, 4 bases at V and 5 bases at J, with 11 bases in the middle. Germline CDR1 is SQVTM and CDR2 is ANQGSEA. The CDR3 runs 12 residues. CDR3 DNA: TGCAGCGTTGGGGCGGAGGGGACTGAAGCTTTCTTT. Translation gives CSVGAEGTEAFF.

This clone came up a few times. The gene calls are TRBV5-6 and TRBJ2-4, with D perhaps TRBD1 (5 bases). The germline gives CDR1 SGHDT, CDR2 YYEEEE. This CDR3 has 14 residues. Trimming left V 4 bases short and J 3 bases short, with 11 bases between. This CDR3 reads CASSPQGFKNIQYF. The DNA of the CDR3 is TGTGCCAGCAGCCCTCAGGGTTTCAAAAACATTCAGTACTTC.

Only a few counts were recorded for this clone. The CDR3 DNA reads as TGTGCCAGCAGTTACTCTCGAGGGTCCGGCGGCTACACCTTC. It encodes CASSYSRGSGGYTF. The V call is TRBV6-5, the J call TRBJ1-2; unclear D gene. This CDR3 comprises 14 residues. Germline V lookup: CDR1 MNHEY, CDR2 SVGAGI. The ends were cut back, 0 bases at V and 8 bases at J, with 13 bases in the middle.

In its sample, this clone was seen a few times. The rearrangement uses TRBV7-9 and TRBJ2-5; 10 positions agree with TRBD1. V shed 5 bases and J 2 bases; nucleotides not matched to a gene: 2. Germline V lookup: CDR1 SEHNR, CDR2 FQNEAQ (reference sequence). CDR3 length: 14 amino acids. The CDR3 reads CASSRDRGQETQYF. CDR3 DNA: TGTGCCAGCAGCCGGGACAGGGGACAAGAGACCCAGTACTTC.

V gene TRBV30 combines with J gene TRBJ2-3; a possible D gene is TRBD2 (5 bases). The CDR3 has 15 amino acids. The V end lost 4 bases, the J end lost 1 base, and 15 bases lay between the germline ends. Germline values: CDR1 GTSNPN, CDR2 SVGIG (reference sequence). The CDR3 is CAWTSGGIRTDTQYF. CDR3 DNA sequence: TGTGCCTGGACCAGTGGAGGCATCCGCACAGATACGCAGTATTTT.

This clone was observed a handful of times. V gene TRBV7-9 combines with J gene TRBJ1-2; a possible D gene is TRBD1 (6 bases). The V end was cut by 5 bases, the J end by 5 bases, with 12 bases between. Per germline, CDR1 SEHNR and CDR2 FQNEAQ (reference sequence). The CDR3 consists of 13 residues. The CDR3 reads CASSETGWYGYTF. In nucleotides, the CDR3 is TGTGCCAGCAGCGAAACAGGGTGGTATGGCTACACCTTC.

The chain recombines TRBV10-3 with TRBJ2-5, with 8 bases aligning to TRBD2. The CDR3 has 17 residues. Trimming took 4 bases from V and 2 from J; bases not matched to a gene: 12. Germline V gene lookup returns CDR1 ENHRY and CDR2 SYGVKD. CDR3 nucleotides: TGTGCCATCAGTGCAAGACAGGCCGGCGGGGGGCAAGAGACCCAGTACTTC. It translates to CAISARQAGGGQETQYF.

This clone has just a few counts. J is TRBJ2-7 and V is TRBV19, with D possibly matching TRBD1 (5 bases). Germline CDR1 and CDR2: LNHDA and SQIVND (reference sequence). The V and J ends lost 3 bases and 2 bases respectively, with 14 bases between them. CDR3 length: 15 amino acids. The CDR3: CASSIRQHKAYEQYF. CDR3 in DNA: TGTGCCAGTAGTATTCGACAGCACAAAGCCTACGAGCAGTACTTC.

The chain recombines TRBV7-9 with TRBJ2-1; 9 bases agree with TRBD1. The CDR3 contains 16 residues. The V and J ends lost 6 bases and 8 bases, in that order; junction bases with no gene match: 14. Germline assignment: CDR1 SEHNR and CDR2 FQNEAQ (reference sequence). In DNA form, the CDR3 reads TGTGCCAGCAGGGACACTGGGACAGGGACTCCGGATGAGCAGTTCTTC. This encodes CASRDTGTGTPDEQFF.

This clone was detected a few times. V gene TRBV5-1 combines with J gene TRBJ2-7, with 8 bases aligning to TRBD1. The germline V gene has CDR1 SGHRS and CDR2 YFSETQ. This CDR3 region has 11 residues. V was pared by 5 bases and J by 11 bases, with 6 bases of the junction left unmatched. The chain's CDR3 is CASRQGEREYF. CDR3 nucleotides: TGCGCCAGCAGACAGGGGGAACGGGAGTACTTC.

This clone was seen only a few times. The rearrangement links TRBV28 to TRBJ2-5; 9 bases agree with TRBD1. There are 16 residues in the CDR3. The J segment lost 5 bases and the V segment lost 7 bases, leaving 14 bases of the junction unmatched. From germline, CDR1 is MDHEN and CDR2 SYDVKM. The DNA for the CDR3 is TGTGCCAGCATAGGGAACGGGACAGGGTTCGCGGAGACCCAGTACTTC. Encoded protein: CASIGNGTGFAETQYF.

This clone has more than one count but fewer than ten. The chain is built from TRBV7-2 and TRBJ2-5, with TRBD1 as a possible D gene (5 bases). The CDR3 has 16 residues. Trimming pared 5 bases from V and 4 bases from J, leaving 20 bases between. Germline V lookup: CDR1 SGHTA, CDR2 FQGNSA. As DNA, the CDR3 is TGTGCCAGCAGCCCCGACAGCCCGGCGGTCGGAGAGACCCAGTACTTC. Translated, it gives CASSPDSPAVGETQYF.

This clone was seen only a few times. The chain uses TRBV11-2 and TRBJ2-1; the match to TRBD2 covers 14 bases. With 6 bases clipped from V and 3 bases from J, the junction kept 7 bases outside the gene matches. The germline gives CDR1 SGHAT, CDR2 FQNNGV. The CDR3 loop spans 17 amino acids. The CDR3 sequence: CASRQTSGGANYNEQFF. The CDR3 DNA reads TGTGCCAGCAGACAGACTAGCGGGGGGGCCAACTACAATGAGCAGTTCTTC.

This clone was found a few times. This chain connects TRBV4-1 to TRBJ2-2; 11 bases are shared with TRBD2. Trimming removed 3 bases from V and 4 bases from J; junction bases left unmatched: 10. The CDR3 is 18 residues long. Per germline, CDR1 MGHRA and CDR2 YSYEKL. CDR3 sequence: CASSQGPLAGGATGELFF. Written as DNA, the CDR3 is TGCGCCAGCAGCCAGGGGCCTCTAGCGGGAGGTGCCACCGGGGAGCTGTTTTTT.